This T cell receptor beta chain is drawn from a study of cytomegalovirus exposure and HLA in healthy donors (dated 2017 in TCRdb). About the investigation overall: According to an earlier analysis of several hundred of the donors, some 180 million T cells yielded 95 million to 140 million unique TCR beta sequences and more than 250 Gb of sequence data. Around 320 gigabases of sequencing data and 70 million to 85 million unique TCR sequences were included in an early release covering about 620 HLA-typed donors. Of the approximately 400 genotyped donors, 75% to 85% were placed in the genetic ancestry cluster associated with self-reported Caucasian donors. The study aimed to test whether cataloging public T cell receptors could reveal signatures of past pathogen exposure. Using immunosequencing, the study profiled T cell repertoires from 550 to 750 subjects and related those repertoires to cytomegalovirus serostatus. Along with the approximately 650-subject first cohort, a separate validation cohort of over a hundred different subjects was used. To predict cytomegalovirus infection status, the study brought together high-throughput TCR immunosequencing, statistical association of individual TCRs with disease status, and machine learning. A later analysis re-analyzed previously published TCR beta repertoires from hundreds of donors and added high-resolution HLA genotyping to study TCR occurrence patterns. Rather than using new phenotypic data, the later analysis identified candidate immune exposures from TCR beta sequences and from how often those sequences occurred across donors. In an earlier analysis of roughly 580 of the donors, high-throughput TCR beta sequencing was used to judge whether each TCR beta V gene segment behaved as functional or pseudogenic. Donor age, sex, ethnicity and CMV serostatus were compiled together with the repertoire data. Genome-wide SNP genotypes for about 65% of the roughly 670 donors were used in a later genetic analysis, which treated that subset as a discovery cohort. All discovery cohort repertoires had been generated using a single sequencing platform. Both class I and class II loci were covered by HLA typing, at four-digit resolution. Typing coverage varied by locus: about 620-630 donors for A, B, C, DRB1 and DQB1; roughly 520 for DQA1; over 600 for DPA1; 450 to 480 for DPB1. About five DR-DQ haplotypes were treated as single units for association and clustering because of strong linkage in the cohort. Among approximately 370 genotyped donors of the cohort, an average of roughly 230,000 unique TCR beta nucleotide sequences was sequenced per donor, of which roughly 18% were non-productive.

The cohort was made up of 666 healthy bone marrow donors. Cohort members were all nominally healthy when sampled, although unrecorded immune exposures were likely present. The donor tested CMV seronegative, placing the donor among the approximately 360 seronegative members of the cohort. Every donor gave a peripheral blood sample, and the peripheral blood mononuclear cells from that sample were used for TCR beta sequencing. Genomic DNA extraction from the blood cell samples was performed with the Qiagen DNeasy Blood Extraction Kit. Points the paper makes about the study in general: While some public TCRs were present in many individuals, most TCR sequences turned up only very rarely across donors. An association between a missense DCLRE1C variant and V-gene and J-gene trimming of TCR beta chains was found in a later genetic analysis and replicated in an independent cohort. A cluster of highly shared sequence variants was judged likely to be a technical artifact of the sequencing pipeline. In the study, around 160 TCR beta chains were listed as associated with cytomegalovirus. A later analysis found that TCR association rates varied across HLA loci, with DRB1 alleles showing the most associated TCRs and HLA-C alleles the fewest. For the cohort, immune exposure information was limited to CMV serostatus. The classifier was reported to diagnose cytomegalovirus status with high specificity and sensitivity in both the original cohort and the validation cohort. According to a later analysis, most CMV-associated TCR beta chains appeared to be HLA-restricted, and the HLA associations seemed to be driven largely by CMV exposure. Because counts were too low, under 20 rarely observed V segments, including chromosome 9 orphons, were left out of the earlier analysis of a few hundred of the donors. At a false discovery rate of 0.05, a later analysis linked 15,000 to 20,000 TCR beta sequences to specific HLA alleles. Some IMGT-functional V segments, including TRBV6-2 and TRBV6-3, could not be told apart with the 87-base-pair reads, so those segments were excluded. A further reported finding was that TCR beta sequences accurately predicted the HLA-A and HLA-B alleles for most subjects in the first cohort. Compared with the roughly 670-donor mean, donors in an Asian-associated ancestry cluster had fewer N-insertions in productive TCRs, according to a later genetic analysis. Strong co-occurrence of HLA alleles, especially DR and DQ, made assigning TCR associations to individual alleles difficult. According to a later analysis, parvovirus B19, influenza, CMV and Epstein-Barr virus appeared linked to several top co-occurrence clusters. It was suggested by the authors that the approach could potentially be generalized to other disease states and immunological phenotypes. Only TCR beta chains were sequenced in this cohort, and the absence of alpha or paired-chain data limited detectable features. Because some donors lacked HLA typing at each locus, the association tests relied only on the typed subset. Linkage disequilibrium might explain the correlated functional status among segregating V segments, but an unknown experimental factor could not be ruled out. In a later analysis, HLA-associated TCR beta chains were found to be more clonally expanded and to have lower generation probabilities than equally common non-associated chains. In vitro tests confirmed that a few of the cytomegalovirus-associated TCR beta chains recognize cytomegalovirus antigens. The presence/absence analyses assumed that sequencing depth was roughly uniform across donors, and that assumption may not be true. In an earlier analysis of around 500 of the donors, most TCR beta V segments appeared in productive rearrangements about 87% or about 30% of the time, broadly matching IMGT annotations.

The method behind the library was the immunoSEQ multiplex PCR assay. For the multiplex PCR, a mixture combining 60 forward primers for TCR Vbeta segments and 13 reverse primers for TCR Jbeta segments was used. A multiplex PCR assay on genomic DNA amplified the CDR3 region of rearranged TCR beta genes. On the Illumina HiSeq System, the amplified TCR beta libraries were sequenced as 87-base-pair reads. The original pipeline was this. Across the 500 to 750 repertoires, a later analysis counted 80 million or so unique TCR beta chains, 8.5 million to 12 million of which were shared by at least two donors. A nearest-neighbor algorithm error-corrected the raw reads and collapsed the reads into unique sequences, merging closely related sequences to remove PCR and sequencing errors. V, D and J gene segments were assigned by aligning CDR3 sequences to IMGT reference sequences. For a sequence to be retained, a match of at least six nucleotides to both a V gene segment and a J gene segment was required. A rearrangement counted as productive if the CDR3 had no stop codons and remained in frame with V and J, and every other rearrangement counted as non-productive. Following IMGT convention, CDR3 was defined as the stretch from the second conserved V-encoded cysteine to the conserved J-encoded phenylalanine. The earlier analysis of 550 to 650 of the donors excluded any sequence lacking an unambiguous match to a single V gene segment. An earlier analysis of several hundred of the donors called V segments functional above 56.7% productive rearrangements and segregating when the between-donor standard deviation exceeded 5%. A statistical classification framework was built to diagnose cytomegalovirus status from the catalog of TCR beta chain sequences. V and J gene assignment, in a later analysis, came from comparing TCR nucleotide sequences with IMGT/GENE-DB human TR gene sequences. In a later analysis, CDR3 sequences and most-parsimonious VDJ recombination scenarios were assigned using the TCRdist pipeline. In a later analysis, each TCR beta chain was defined by its CDR3 amino acid sequence together with its V-gene family, and reads without a unique V-gene family were excluded. To address suspected cross-contamination and a sequencing artifact, a later analysis removed approximately 590 highly shared, low-generation-probability nucleotide sequences. A later analysis calculated a clonal expansion index for each public chain from normalized within-repertoire ranks of inferred template counts. In a later analysis, generation probabilities were computed using a VDJ recombination model fitted to out-of-frame rearrangements, and the results were checked against IGoR. Hypergeometric tests were used in a later analysis to score TCR-TCR, TCR-HLA and TCR-CMV co-occurrence, with a repertoire-size bias correction applied to the TCR pairs. False discovery rates were estimated in a later analysis by permuting HLA or CMV assignments 20 times. In a later analysis, co-occurring TCRs were grouped with DBSCAN, and TCRdist sequence similarity was added when clustering was performed within HLA-allele-positive subsets. Co-occurrence clustering excluded repertoires with fewer than 30,000 or more than 120,000 public chains, plus five with anomalous nucleotide sharing. The table comes from immuneACCESS by way of TCRdb, which keeps in-frame sequences with V and J called. Part of the clones is missing from these tables; in studies checked, under half for an unresolved V gene and the rest for unknown reasons. Clonal size and the V and J genes are those of that table, whereas D and trimming came from the DNA. Counted in this sample were about 220,000 clones; 76% of them appeared once. The top ten clonotypes cover about 0.63% of the sample.

Based on the germline V gene, the CDR1 and CDR2 sequences are MRHNA and SNTAGT. From the cysteine through the phenylalanine, the CDR3 covers 15 amino acids. This entry keeps only the CDR3 DNA: 45 bases, framed from base 1. Clipping removes 0 bases from V and 9 bases from J, with 6 as the unmatched junction base count. This clone was picked up one time. Its cognate antigen has yet to be identified. Qualities for individual bases were not recorded, and no much larger clone is one base off. In this chain, TRBV6-4 is recombined with TRBJ1-5, and 9 junctional nucleotides match TRBD1. This clonotype originated in a young man in good health and CMV-seronegative. Sequencing used PBMCs. The nucleotides are TGTGCCAGCAGTGACTCCGGGACAGGGATCGCGCCCCAGCATTTT. Its protein reads: CASSDSGTGIAPQHF.